This T cell receptor beta chain is from a study of blood T cell repertoires in COVID-19. Across the study: The samples span acute and convalescent COVID-19 from the United States, Italy and Spain. PBMCs, B-cell-depleted T cells, or T cells provided the cDNA or gDNA that made up the material.

The CDR3 runs 14 residues. V lost 3 bases to trimming and J lost 3 bases; unmatched junction nucleotides: 5. From germline, CDR1 is SGDLS and CDR2 YYNGEE. As handled by the study authors: Reference gene primer amplification yielded estimated nucleated cell counts. Sequenced by immunoSEQ multiplex PCR; TCRdb stores in-frame clones only, minus some. Clone size and V and J calls were adopted from that table, with D and trimming inferred from the DNA. Here the sample spans fewer than 90,000 clones, just over 85% being singletons. This sequence originates from a woman older than 75 with active or convalescent COVID-19. The J gene is TRBJ1-2, the V gene TRBV9; 7 bases fit TRBD1. Source material: peripheral blood. Here the CDR3 DNA reads TGTGCCAGCAGCGGCAGGGACAGCTACTATGGCTACACCTTC. It translates to CASSGRDSYYGYTF.